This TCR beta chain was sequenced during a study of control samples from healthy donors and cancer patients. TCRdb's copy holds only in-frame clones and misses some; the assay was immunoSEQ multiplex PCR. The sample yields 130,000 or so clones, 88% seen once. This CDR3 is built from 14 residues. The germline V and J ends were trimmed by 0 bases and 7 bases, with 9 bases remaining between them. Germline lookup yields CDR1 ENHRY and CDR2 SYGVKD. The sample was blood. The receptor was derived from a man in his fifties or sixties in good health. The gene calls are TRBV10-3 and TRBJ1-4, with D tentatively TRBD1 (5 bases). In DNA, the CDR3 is TGTGCCATCAGTGAGTCGGGGCTGGGTGAAAAACTGTTTTTT. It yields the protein CAISESGLGEKLFF.